Listed here is a single T cell receptor (beta chain). In this sample, this clonotype turned up many times. Its antigen is unknown. It has no much larger one-base neighbor in the sample; base qualities were not kept. In light of the paper, this sample's time point label describes: newly diagnosed GD, antithyroid drugs for less than 3 months. For both TCR sequencing and RNA sequencing, RNA was extracted from PBMCs using TRIzol. The diagnosis of Graves' disease followed American Thyroid Association guidelines. Patients were recruited from an endocrinology department in Xi'an, China. Each patient gave roughly 8.4 milliliters of peripheral blood, collected in an EDTA anticoagulant tube. Ficoll Paque Plus density gradient separation was used to isolate PBMCs, and no further T cell sorting was performed. An Agilent 2100 Bioanalyzer and agarose gel were used to assess RNA quality, and a NanoDrop 2000 was used to measure RNA concentration.

Libraries were made using multiplex PCR. The instrument was an Illumina HiSeq 4000. To build TCR beta libraries, CDR3 regions were amplified by Arm-PCR using iRepertoire HTBI primers. PCR products were gel purified before sequencing. The paper's data handling went like this. Gene usage analysis of CDR3 amino acid clonotypes used the 60 to 75 TRBV and 12 to 15 TRBJ segments found across samples. Filtered high-quality paired reads were merged into contigs using COPE and FqMerger. BLAST was used to align contigs to IMGT TRBV, TRBD and TRBJ reference genes, and CDR3 was defined according to IMGT. Clonotypes above 0.1% frequency were classified as highly expanded clones. Shannon entropy served as the measure of repertoire diversity, while the Gini coefficient captured V-J evenness. A clonotype found in more than one individual was treated as public. The raw public data were reprocessed by TCRdb itself: fastp quality trimming at Q25, MiXCR clonotype calling, in-frame beta chains only. Rows with a matching CDR3 protein are joined into one entry that keeps the most common DNA and genes. Clone size and V and J calls follow TCRdb, not the original study. The sample profile shows over 500,000 distinct CDR3 sequences; around 15% of them were found once. 12% of the sample rests with the top ten.

CDR1 is given as LGHDT and CDR2 as YNNKEL, both from the germline V gene (reference sequence). From cysteine to phenylalanine, the CDR3 is 15 amino acids long. The kept DNA is CDR3 alone, 45 bases in frame from the first base. Compared with germline, V lacks 2 bases and J lacks 5 bases; bases without a gene match: 5. This sample stems from a study of regulatory T cells in long-lasting Graves disease (dated by TCRdb to about 2021). Notes on the research overall: Newly diagnosed Graves' disease patients had taken antithyroid drugs for less than 3 months. This study used TCR sequencing and RNA sequencing of peripheral blood to compare persistent Graves' disease patients against newly diagnosed Graves' disease patients. The study was registered as a clinical trial and conducted in China. A total of some 35 samples underwent TCR sequencing, from 13 patients with persistent Graves' disease and around 20 patients with newly diagnosed Graves' disease.

The paper as a whole reports these results and caveats: Sequencing and analysis were restricted to the TCR beta chain. The authors noted that the small sample size was a limitation that may lower accuracy. Compared with newly diagnosed patients, persistent Graves' disease patients had lower TCR Shannon entropy and fewer highly expanded clones, which suggests clonal expansion. Persistent patients shared more public clonotypes among themselves (around 3,000) than newly diagnosed patients did (about 970). TRBV28, TRBJ1-2 and TRBJ2-5 were preferentially used in persistent disease, while TRBV20-1 and TRBJ2-1 were favored in newly diagnosed disease. Only peripheral blood was studied, because thyroid tissue, the primary lesion, was inaccessible.

These data were likewise used in another study, on T cells in Graves' hyperthyroidism and ophthalmopathy. Taken from the second paper: Stable Graves' hyperthyroidism was defined as no progression to ophthalmopathy during 18 months of follow-up. Hyperthyroidism patients were aged 18 to 65 years and newly diagnosed, with disease duration of less than 2 months. Patients with uncontrolled infections, other autoimmune diseases, pregnancy or lactation were excluded. Clinical symptoms, serum thyroxine and TRAb, thyroid ultrasound, and orbital computed tomography formed the basis for the diagnoses. The TCR CDR3 was subjected to a first round of RT-PCR using the HTBI primer set and the Qiagen OneStep RT-PCR kit. Blood samples also contained most of the expanded thyroid clonotypes (frequency above 0.001), which suggests that blood repertoires may reflect thyroid immune responses. A 13 V-J signature model separated ophthalmopathy from stable hyperthyroidism, with about 90% sensitivity and 81.08% specificity in cross-validation and 80%/75% in testing. In validation, the model predicted progression to ophthalmopathy with around 71% sensitivity and about 73% specificity, a median of 6.5 months before onset. A discovery cohort of about 96 patients, roughly 45 with Graves' ophthalmopathy and 55 to 60 with stable Graves' hyperthyroidism, was used to find distinguishing TCR V-J signatures. An independent validation cohort of around 19 hyperthyroidism patients and approximately 16 patients who later progressed to ophthalmopathy tested prospective prediction of ophthalmopathy. The roughly 94 discovery patients were randomly divided into training and test sets at a 7:3 ratio. Thyroid tissue and blood T-cell repertoires from roughly 6 Graves' hyperthyroidism patients were also compared in the study. After blood sampling, hyperthyroidism patients were treated with methimazole at a starting dose of 30 mg daily, and ophthalmopathy patients were treated with high-dose intravenous methylprednisolone. Libraries were constructed in a second round of multiplex PCR, after which size selection and purification were performed. Paired-end sequencing of the libraries was performed with 100 bp reads on an Illumina HiSeq2000. SOAPnuke was used to process the raw data, throwing out any read that contained adapters or uncalled bases, had a mean Phred below 15, or lacked an exact constant-primer or identifier match. COPE v1.2.5 was used to merge high-quality paired reads, and clonotypes were defined as unique nucleotide sequences. MiTCR v1.1 was used to align clonotypes to the IMGT TRBV, TRBD and TRBJ reference segments. The analysis was restricted to V-J combinations with a frequency above 0.0001, which together covered over 99% of the repertoires. A TCS score was defined as the ratio between F50 (clonal expansion) and ExV (chaos), using BLOSUM62-based TCRdist between CDR3 peptides within each V-J. Welch's t-statistics and random forest reduced some 510 V-J features to about 12, which were used in a naive Bayes classifier (R e1071). No statistical method was used to set the sample size in advance, and investigators knew the group allocation. TCR Vbeta CDR3 sequencing of 120 to 150 peripheral blood samples (roughly 43 ophthalmopathy, 75 to 85 hyperthyroidism and approximately 17 progressor patients) is reported in the paper.

Sample: peripheral blood mononuclear cells (PBMCs), taken at new diagnosis, from a patient treated with antithyroid drugs. This receptor chain uses TRBV3-1 and TRBJ1-1, and TRBD1 aligns with 10 junction nucleotides. This receptor was identified in a young man with Graves disease. Donor details come from another sample of the same person, matched by shared clones. The CDR3 reads CASSQFDRGRTEAFF. The DNA reads as follows: TGTGCCAGCAGCCAATTCGACAGGGGGCGAACTGAAGCTTTCTTT.